These 6 T cell receptor beta chains were all obtained from the same sample, sequenced in a study of T cells in localized non-small cell lung cancer. This table comes from immunoSEQ multiplex PCR, and its TCRdb copy is limited to in-frame clones, with some not included. The sample has about 78,000 clones, around four fifths seen once; the top ten hold over 2.5%. The sample in question was peripheral blood, obtained before any cancer treatment. These TCRs come from a man between 40 and 70 years old with stage I lung adenocarcinoma.

V gene TRBV28 combines with J gene TRBJ2-1, with 7 bases that match TRBD2. CDR1 and CDR2 (germline): MDHEN, SYDVKM. J was trimmed by 0 bases and V by 3 bases; bases with no gene match: 11. This CDR3 has 18 residues. The CDR3 is CASSFRAGSGFSYNEQFF. CDR3 sequence (DNA): TGTGCCAGCAGTTTTAGGGCAGGTAGCGGGTTCTCCTACAATGAGCAGTTCTTC.

The V gene is TRBV6-4, the J gene TRBJ2-1, with D uncertain. The V gene lost 6 bases and the J gene lost 4 bases, with 13 bases spanning the gap. Germline CDR1 and CDR2: MRHNA and SNTAGT. There are 14 residues in the CDR3. The CDR3 protein is CASRRDSSYNEQFF. CDR3 DNA: TGTGCCAGCAGAAGAGACTCATCTTACAATGAGCAGTTCTTC.

The chain links TRBV11-1 to TRBJ2-7; D is ambiguous. From germline, CDR1 is SGHAT and CDR2 FQDESV (reference sequence). This CDR3 is built from 14 residues. The V end lost 5 bases, the J end lost 3 bases, and 14 bases lay between the germline ends. CDR3 amino acids: CASSRTLSLYEQYF. The CDR3, as DNA: TGTGCCAGCAGCCGAACTCTTAGCCTCTACGAGCAGTACTTC. Full variable domain (remainder filled in from reference TRBV11-1 and TRBJ2-7): EAEVAQSPRYKITEKSQAVAFWCDPISGHATLYWYRQILGQGPELLVQFQDESVVDDSQLPKDRFSAERLKGVDSTLKIQPAELGDSAMYLCASSRTLSLYEQYFGPGTRLTVT.

V is TRBV7-9 and J is TRBJ2-1, with D tentatively TRBD1 (5 bases). The CDR3 extends over 12 amino acids. Trimming took 4 bases from V and 7 from J, leaving 8 bases between them. Germline CDR1 SEHNR, CDR2 FQNEAQ (reference sequence). The CDR3 protein is CASSSGWNEQFF. The CDR3, as DNA: TGTGCCAGCAGCTCAGGGTGGAATGAGCAGTTCTTC.

The chain employs TRBV7-6 and TRBJ2-1; tentative D call: TRBD2 (7 bases). The ends were cut back, 8 bases at V and 9 bases at J, with 11 bases in the middle. The CDR3 length is 11 residues. Germline CDR1 reads SGHVS; CDR2 reads FNYEAQ. CDR3 residues: CASGGGTEQFF. The DNA of the CDR3 is TGTGCCAGCGGGGGGGGCACTGAGCAGTTCTTC.

The chain combines TRBV30 with TRBJ2-5; tentative D call: TRBD1 (5 bases). In germline, CDR1 is GTSNPN, CDR2 SVGIG (reference sequence). CDR3 length equals 14 residues. The ends were cut back, 0 bases at V and 4 bases at J, with 12 bases in the middle. This chain's CDR3 is CAWSVGANGETQYF. The CDR3, as DNA: TGTGCCTGGAGTGTAGGGGCCAATGGAGAGACCCAGTACTTC.